Following are 12 T cell receptor beta chains from one sample sequenced in a study of control samples from healthy donors and cancer patients. This table comes from immunoSEQ multiplex PCR, and its TCRdb copy is limited to in-frame clones, with some not included. Here the sample spans 150,000 to 200,000 clones, around 89% being singletons. The sample consisted of blood. Receptor source: a woman aged 45-65 years in good health.

V is TRBV14 and J is TRBJ2-1; possibly TRBD2 for D (7 bases). CDR1 is SGHDN and CDR2 is FVKESK in the germline V gene. Deletions cut 3 bases from V and 0 bases from J, with 12 bases between. This CDR3 is 16 amino acids long. CDR3 DNA: TGTGCCAGCAGCCACCCGGGGGGCTCCTCCTACAATGAGCAGTTCTTC. This codes for CASSHPGGSSYNEQFF.

The table lists this clone with a count of one. J is TRBJ2-2 and V is TRBV18, with D perhaps matching TRBD1 or TRBD2 (5 bases each). Germline-derived CDR1 and CDR2 are KGHSH and LQKENI. CDR3 length: 15 residues. V lost 8 bases and J 3 bases, leaving 16 bases between the germline ends. In DNA form, the CDR3 reads TGTGCCAGCAGAACCGGGACGAAAGACACCGGGGAGCTGTTTTTT. It encodes CASRTGTKDTGELFF.

The genes are TRBV19 and TRBJ2-5, with D perhaps TRBD1 (6 bases). V lost 7 bases and J lost 5, with 20 bases in between. CDR3 length: 15 amino acids. CDR1 is LNHDA, CDR2 SQIVND, per germline (reference sequence). The CDR3 DNA reads TGTGCCAGTAATCCCGTCCCAGGGGTTTGGGAGACCCAGTACTTC. It translates to CASNPVPGVWETQYF.

This clone has a single count. The chain carries TRBV30 and TRBJ2-3; perhaps TRBD2 as D (5 bases). This CDR3 has 15 amino acids. The V and J ends lost 0 bases and 2 bases respectively, with 12 bases between them. CDR1 GTSNPN and CDR2 SVGIG come from the germline V gene (reference sequence). In nucleotides, the CDR3 is TGTGCCTGGAGTGTACGAAGCGGTTACACAGATACGCAGTATTTT. It specifies CAWSVRSGYTDTQYF. The entire variable domain, with the rest obtained from reference TRBV30 and TRBJ2-3, is as follows: SQTIHQWPATLVQPVGSPLSLECTVEGTSNPNLYWYRQAAGRGLQLLFYSVGIGQISSEVPQNLSASRPQDRQFILSSKKLLLSDSGFYLCAWSVRSGYTDTQYFGPGTRLTVL.

In its sample, this clone was seen once. The CDR3 loop reads CASFQGSQYF. DNA for the CDR3: TGTGCCAGTTTCCAGGGTTCCCAGTACTTC. V and J are TRBV3-1 (or the pseudogene TRBV3-2) and TRBJ2-5, with D perhaps TRBD1 (5 bases). Germline V gene data show CDR1 as LGHDT and CDR2 as YNNKEL (reference sequence). The V and J ends lost 9 bases and 9 bases respectively, with 11 bases between them. The CDR3 loop spans 10 amino acids.

The chain employs TRBV3-1 (or the pseudogene TRBV3-2) and TRBJ2-7; D possibly matches TRBD1 or TRBD2 (5 bases each). The CDR3 sequence is 15 residues long. Germline V lookup: CDR1 LGHDT, CDR2 YNNKEL (reference sequence). The germline V and J ends were trimmed by 5 bases and 3 bases, with 17 bases remaining between them. Written as DNA, the CDR3 is TGTGCCAGCAGCGCCCGGGACCAAAACGTCTACGAGCAGTACTTC. Translation: CASSARDQNVYEQYF.

The chain joins TRBV7-9 to TRBJ1-2; D gene uncertain. Germline V lookup: CDR1 SEHNR, CDR2 FQNEAQ (reference sequence). The CDR3 sequence is 16 residues long. Deletions cut 1 base from V and 2 bases from J, with 14 bases between. For the CDR3, the DNA is TGTGCCAGCAGCTTAGATGGGGATCTATCGAACTATGGCTACACCTTC. It is translated as CASSLDGDLSNYGYTF.

The rearrangement uses TRBV5-1 and TRBJ2-1, with a weak D call TRBD2 (6 bases). Germline CDR1 is SGHRS and CDR2 is YFSETQ. This CDR3 has 16 residues. V was clipped by 0 bases and J by 2 bases, with 12 bases between them. The CDR3 sequence is CASSLATGEAYNEQFF. For the CDR3, the DNA is TGCGCCAGCAGCTTGGCCACGGGGGAGGCCTACAATGAGCAGTTCTTC.

The CDR3 region is CASSLAGSTLYQETQYF. CDR3 DNA: TGTGCCAGCAGCTTAGCGGGGTCGACCTTGTACCAAGAGACCCAGTACTTC. The chain has TRBV7-6 and TRBJ2-5, with D uncertain. This CDR3 region has 17 residues. Trimming removed 0 bases at V and 0 bases at J, with 14 bases between. The V gene's germline CDR1 is SGHVS and CDR2 FNYEAQ.

The rearrangement links TRBV2 to TRBJ2-5; D not resolved. CDR1 and CDR2 (germline): SNHLY, FYNNEI. The CDR3 extends over 12 amino acids. Between the trimmed V and J ends, which lost 6 bases and 4 bases, there was a span of 9 bases. CDR3 sequence: CASSEVGETQYF. The CDR3, as DNA: TGTGCCAGCAGCGAGGTGGGAGAGACCCAGTACTTC. Full variable domain (missing parts from reference TRBV2 and TRBJ2-5): EPEVTQTPSHQVTQMGQEVILRCVPISNHLYFYWYRQILGQKVEFLVSFYNNEISEKSEIFDDQFSVERPDGSNFTLKIRSTKLEDSAMYFCASSEVGETQYFGPGTRLLVL.

This chain links TRBV7-3 with TRBJ2-7; no reliable D call. This CDR3 spans 11 amino acids. The germline V and J ends were trimmed by 3 bases and 2 bases, with 2 bases remaining between them. Germline V gene data show CDR1 as SGHTA and CDR2 as FQGTGA. The CDR3 region has the DNA TGTGCCAGCAGCTTTCCCTACGAGCAGTACTTC. Residues: CASSFPYEQYF.

This clone has just one count. The chain carries TRBV4-2 and TRBJ1-2; TRBD1 matches at 7 bases. Trimming cost V 6 bases and J 0 bases; bases outside gene matches: 7. Germline-derived CDR1 and CDR2 are LGHNA and YNFKEQ. CDR3 length: 15 residues. Here the CDR3 reads CASSDQGDTNYGYTF. DNA for the CDR3: TGTGCCAGCAGTGATCAGGGGGATACTAACTATGGCTACACCTTC.